Listed below are T cell receptor beta chains from one sample, sequenced in a study of blood T cells in healthy people across ages. TCRdb re-derived calls from the 5' RACE reads in MiXCR, one entry per CDR3 protein. The table has about 630,000 distinct CDR3 sequences, about 21% seen once. The specimen sequenced was blood. The receptor set was obtained from a man aged 70-80 years in good health. Each CDR3 is given with its conserved first and last residue. The D gene is left open where the match is weak. Part of the rows lack a size; the others show once, few, many or a class for expanded clones.

d_call j_call v_call clone_size cdr3_nt cdr3_aa
. TRBJ2-5 TRBV24-1 few TGTGCCACCAGTGATCGGGAATCCTACAATGAGCGGTTCTTC CATSDRESYNERFF
. TRBJ2-7 TRBV9 few TGTGCCAGCAGCGTCAGAAGTGGATCCTACGAGCAGTACTTC CASSVRSGSYEQYF
. TRBJ2-1 TRBV25-1 few TGTGCCAGCAGTGAAGGCTACTCGTACAATGAGCAGTTCTTC CASSEGYSYNEQFF
TRBD2 TRBJ2-1 TRBV20-1 few TGCAGTGCTAGGACTAGCGGGATGGGTGAGCAGTTCTTC CSARTSGMGEQFF
. TRBJ1-3 TRBV19 . TGTGCCAGTAGTGGAGAAAGACGAAACACCATATATTTT CASSGERRNTIYF
. TRBJ2-5 TRBV7-9 few TGTGCCAGCAGCTTAGGGGAACGGGGGCGGACGGAGACCCAGTACTTC CASSLGERGRTETQYF
. TRBJ1-1 TRBV10-3 few TGTGCCATCAGCGCGGGGGACGGATTGGGCACTGAAGCTTTCTTT CAISAGDGLGTEAFF
. TRBJ1-3 TRBV25-1 few TGTGCCAGCAGTGCCATCGACTACTCTGGAAACACCATATATTTT CASSAIDYSGNTIYF
. TRBJ2-1 TRBV29-1 few TGCAGCGTTGACCGTCTCGGCGGGACCTACAATGAGCAGTTCTTC CSVDRLGGTYNEQFF
TRBD2 TRBJ2-2 TRBV11-3 . TGTGCCAGCAGCTTGACGGGAGGGCTCACCGGGGAGCTGTTTTTT CASSLTGGLTGELFF
. TRBJ2-5 TRBV19 . TGTGCCAGTACCCCGGCAGAACAAGAGACCCAGTACTTC CASTPAEQETQYF
. TRBJ2-5 TRBV7-2 many TGTGCCAGCAGCACCGGACAGAGGGAGACCCAGTACTTC CASSTGQRETQYF
. TRBJ2-6 TRBV5-1 few TGCGCCAGCAGTAACAGACTCTCTGGGGCCAACGTCCTGACTTTC CASSNRLSGANVLTF
TRBD2 TRBJ2-3 TRBV7-8 few TGTGCCAGCAGCCCAGGGACTAGCGGGAGGGTGCTAGATACGCAGTATTTT CASSPGTSGRVLDTQYF
TRBD1 TRBJ1-2 TRBV28 . TGTGCCAGCAGCGGCCGGGACAGGGGGCGCGGATCCTATGGCTACACCTTC CASSGRDRGRGSYGYTF
. TRBJ1-1 TRBV20-1 . TGCAGTGCGCGGACCCTGGTGAACACTGAAGCTTTCTTT CSARTLVNTEAFF
. TRBJ2-7 TRBV29-1 few TGCAGCGGGGGGGACAGCTCCTACGAGCAGTACTTC CSGGDSSYEQYF
. TRBJ2-1 TRBV7-3 few TGTGCCAGCAGCTTAACCCCGGACTCCTCCTACAATGAGCAGTTCTTC CASSLTPDSSYNEQFF
. TRBJ2-2 TRBV7-9 few TGTGCCAGCACCGGGGCCGGGGAGCTGTTTTTT CASTGAGELFF
TRBD2 TRBJ2-1 TRBV20-1 . TGCAGTGCTAGAGAGCTTAGCGGGTTTGAGCAGTTCTTC CSARELSGFEQFF
. TRBJ1-2 TRBV25-1 . TGTGTCTCCAGGGGCTTTTATGGCTACACCTTC CVSRGFYGYTF
TRBD2 TRBJ2-7 TRBV3-1 . TGTGCCAGCAGCCAAGCCAGGGATAGCGGGAGTTGGTCCTACGAGCAGTACTTC CASSQARDSGSWSYEQYF
. TRBJ2-2 TRBV7-2 many TGTGCCAGCAGCTTACCCAACACCGGGGAGCTGTTTTTT CASSLPNTGELFF
. TRBJ2-7 TRBV2 few TGTGCCAGCAGCCCGACCTTCCTGGGATCCTACGAGCAGTACTTC CASSPTFLGSYEQYF
. TRBJ2-5 TRBV5-5 . TGTGCCAGCAGCTTTTCAGGGGCTACGCAGGAGACCCAGTACTTC CASSFSGATQETQYF
. TRBJ2-1 TRBV2 . TGTGCCAGCAGCTCTGAGCCTGGGCGGCGGCATGAGCAGTTCTTC CASSSEPGRRHEQFF
TRBD2 TRBJ2-5 TRBV7-2 many TGTGCCAGCAGCTTACTAGCGGGAGGAGGGGAGACCCAGTACTTC CASSLLAGGGETQYF
TRBD1 TRBJ1-2 TRBV20-1 . TGCAGTGCTCCCCCAGACAGGGGTTTAGGCTACACCTTC CSAPPDRGLGYTF
. TRBJ1-2 TRBV5-5 . TGTGCCAGCAGCTTGACAGGCCGGAGTGGCTACACCTTC CASSLTGRSGYTF
TRBD1 TRBJ2-7 TRBV11-2 few TGTGCCAGCAGCTTCGGGACAGTGACAGGCTACGAGCAGTACTTC CASSFGTVTGYEQYF
. TRBJ2-1 TRBV12-3/TRBV12-4 . TGTGCCAGCAGTCCTTCCCGTGGGTATGAGCAGTTCTTC CASSPSRGYEQFF
TRBD2 TRBJ2-2 TRBV20-1 . TGCAGTGCTAGATCCATATCCCGACTAGCGGGACCCACCGGGGAGCTGTTTTTT CSARSISRLAGPTGELFF
. TRBJ1-1 TRBV12-3/TRBV12-4 few TGTGCCAGCAGTTTCCGGCCACGAAACACTGAAGCTTTCTTT CASSFRPRNTEAFF
TRBD2 TRBJ2-7 TRBV29-1 many TGCAGCGTTGGAAGCGGGAGCTACGAGCAGTACTTC CSVGSGSYEQYF
. TRBJ1-3 TRBV7-9 . TGTGCCAGCAGCTTGGGAAACTCTGGAAACACCATATATTTT CASSLGNSGNTIYF
. TRBJ2-5 TRBV7-2 . TGTGCCAGCAGCTTAGGATGGGCCGGGAAAGCGACCCAGTACTTC CASSLGWAGKATQYF
TRBD1 TRBJ1-1 TRBV20-1 few TGCAGTGCTAGGGAGACAGGGGGGCGAAGAGGTGAAGCTTTCTTT CSARETGGRRGEAFF
TRBD2 TRBJ2-1 TRBV9 few TGTGCCAGCAGCGTAGAACTAAGCGGGAGGAGTAATGAGCAGTTCTTC CASSVELSGRSNEQFF
TRBD2 TRBJ2-1 TRBV11-2 . TGTGCCAGCAGCCTGCGGACTAGCGGGAGAAAGGGCAATGAGCAGTTCTTC CASSLRTSGRKGNEQFF
TRBD2 TRBJ2-5 TRBV18 few TGTGCCAGCTCCCACCGACTAGCGTCAGACCAAGAGACCCAGTACTTC CASSHRLASDQETQYF
TRBD2 TRBJ2-3 TRBV7-3 few TGTGCCAGCAGCTCAAGGCCCTGGACTAGCGGCGGCACAGATACGCAGTATTTT CASSSRPWTSGGTDTQYF
. TRBJ2-7 TRBV5-1 many TGCGCCAGCAGCTGGCCGTCGGGCGAGCAGTACTTC CASSWPSGEQYF
TRBD1 TRBJ2-5 TRBV14 . TGTGCCAGCAGCCAAGCCGGGACAGGCCAAGAGACCCAGTACTTC CASSQAGTGQETQYF
. TRBJ2-4 TRBV29-1 once TGCAGCGTTGGAAGTCCTACGGGCAAAAACATTCAGTACTTC CSVGSPTGKNIQYF
. TRBJ2-2 TRBV6-2/TRBV6-3 . TGTGCCAGCAGTTATGATTGGAACACCGGGGAGCTGTTTTTT CASSYDWNTGELFF
. TRBJ2-5 TRBV7-9 many TGTGCCAGCAGCCCGAAATCGTGGTTTCTAGAGACCCAGTACTTC CASSPKSWFLETQYF
. TRBJ2-7 TRBV29-1 few TGCAGCGTTGAAGATCTGGGCGAACCCTACGAGCAGTACTTC CSVEDLGEPYEQYF
TRBD1 TRBJ2-5 TRBV6-1 many TGTGCCAGCAGTGAAGCACCGGGGACAGCTGGAAAGACCCAGTACTTC CASSEAPGTAGKTQYF
TRBD2 TRBJ2-3 TRBV7-9 few TGTGCCAGCAGCCCTAATAGCGGGAGAGGGAGAGTTACGCAGTATTTT CASSPNSGRGRVTQYF
TRBD2 TRBJ2-7 TRBV7-2 . TGTGCCAGCAGCTTAGCCCCCCCCACTACTAGCGGAGTTACCTACGAGCAGTACTTC CASSLAPPTTSGVTYEQYF
. TRBJ1-2 TRBV6-1 few TGTGCCAGCAGTGAAAACAGGGACTATGGCTACACCTTC CASSENRDYGYTF
. TRBJ1-1 TRBV20-1 . TGCAGTGCTAGAGATCAGGGCATGAACACTGAAGCTTTCTTT CSARDQGMNTEAFF
. TRBJ2-3 TRBV4-1 . TGCGCCAGCAGCCAAGGCCCACTCCTCACAGATACGCAGTATTTT CASSQGPLLTDTQYF